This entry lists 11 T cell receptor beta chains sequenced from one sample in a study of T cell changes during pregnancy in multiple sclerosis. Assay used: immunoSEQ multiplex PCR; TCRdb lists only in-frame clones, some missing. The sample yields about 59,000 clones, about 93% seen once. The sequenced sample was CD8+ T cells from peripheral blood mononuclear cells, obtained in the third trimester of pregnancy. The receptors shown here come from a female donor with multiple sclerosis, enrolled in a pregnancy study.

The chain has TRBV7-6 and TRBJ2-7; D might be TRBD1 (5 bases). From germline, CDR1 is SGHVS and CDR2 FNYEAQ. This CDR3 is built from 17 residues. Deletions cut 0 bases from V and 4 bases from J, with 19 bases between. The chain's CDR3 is CASSLAELTEIPYEQYF. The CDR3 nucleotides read TGTGCCAGCAGCTTAGCAGAGTTGACAGAGATACCGTACGAGCAGTACTTC.

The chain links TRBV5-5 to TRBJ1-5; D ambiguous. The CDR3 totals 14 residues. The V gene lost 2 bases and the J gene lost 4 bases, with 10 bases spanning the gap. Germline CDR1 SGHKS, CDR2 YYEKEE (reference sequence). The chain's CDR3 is CASSFPGENQPQHF. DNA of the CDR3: TGTGCCAGCAGCTTCCCCGGTGAGAATCAGCCCCAGCATTTT.

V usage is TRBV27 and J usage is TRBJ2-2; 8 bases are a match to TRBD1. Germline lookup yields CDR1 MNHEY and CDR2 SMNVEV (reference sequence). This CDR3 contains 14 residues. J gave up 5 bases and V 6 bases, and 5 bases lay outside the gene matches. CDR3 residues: CASSDRGGTGELFF. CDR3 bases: TGTGCCAGCAGCGACAGGGGAGGAACCGGGGAGCTGTTTTTT.

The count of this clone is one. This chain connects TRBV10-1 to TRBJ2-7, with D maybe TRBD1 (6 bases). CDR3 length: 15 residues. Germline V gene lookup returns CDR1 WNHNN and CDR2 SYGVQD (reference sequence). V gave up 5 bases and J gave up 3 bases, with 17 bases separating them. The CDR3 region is CASSTDRSFYYEQYF. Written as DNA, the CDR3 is TGCGCCAGCAGTACCGACAGGAGCTTTTACTACGAGCAGTACTTC.

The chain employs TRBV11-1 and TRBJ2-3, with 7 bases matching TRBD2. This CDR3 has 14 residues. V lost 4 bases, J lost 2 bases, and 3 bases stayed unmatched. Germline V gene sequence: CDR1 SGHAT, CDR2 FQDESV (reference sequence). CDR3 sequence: CASSSGLVTDTQYF. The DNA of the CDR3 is TGTGCCAGCAGCTCCGGACTAGTCACAGATACGCAGTATTTT.

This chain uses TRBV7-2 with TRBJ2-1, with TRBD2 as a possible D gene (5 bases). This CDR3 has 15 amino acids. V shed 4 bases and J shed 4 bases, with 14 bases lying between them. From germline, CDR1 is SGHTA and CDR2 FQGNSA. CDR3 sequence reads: CASSYTSGRYNEQFF. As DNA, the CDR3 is TGTGCCAGCAGCTACACCAGCGGCAGATACAATGAGCAGTTCTTC.

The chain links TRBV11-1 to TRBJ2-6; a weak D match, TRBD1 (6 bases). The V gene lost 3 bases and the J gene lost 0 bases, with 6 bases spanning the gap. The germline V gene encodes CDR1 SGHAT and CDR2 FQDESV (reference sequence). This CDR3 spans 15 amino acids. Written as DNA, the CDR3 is TGTGCCAGCAGCTTCAGGGGCTCTGGGGCCAACGTCCTGACTTTC. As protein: CASSFRGSGANVLTF.

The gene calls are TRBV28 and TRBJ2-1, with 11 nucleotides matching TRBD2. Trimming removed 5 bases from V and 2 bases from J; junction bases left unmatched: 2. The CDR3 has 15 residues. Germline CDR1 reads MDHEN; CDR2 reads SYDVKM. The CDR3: CASSVAGGAYNEQFF. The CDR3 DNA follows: TGTGCCAGCAGTGTAGCGGGAGGGGCCTACAATGAGCAGTTCTTC.

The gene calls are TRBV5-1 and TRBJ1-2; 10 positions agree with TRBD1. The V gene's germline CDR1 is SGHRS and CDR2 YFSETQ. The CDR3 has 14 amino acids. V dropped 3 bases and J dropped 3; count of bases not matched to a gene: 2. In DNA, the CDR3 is TGCGCCAGCAGCTCCGGACAGGGGGACTATGGCTACACCTTC. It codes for CASSSGQGDYGYTF.

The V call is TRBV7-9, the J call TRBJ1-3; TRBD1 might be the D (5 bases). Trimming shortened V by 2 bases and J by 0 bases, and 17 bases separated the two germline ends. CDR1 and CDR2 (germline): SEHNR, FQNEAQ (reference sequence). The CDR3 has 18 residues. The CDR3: CASSLPKDGTRSGNTIYF. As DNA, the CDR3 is TGTGCCAGCAGCTTACCTAAGGACGGGACTCGCTCTGGAAACACCATATATTTT.

In nucleotides, the CDR3 is TGTGCCAGCAGCCCAGGGCCCCGAACCGTTTACTATGGCTACACCTTC. The encoded protein is CASSPGPRTVYYGYTF. V is TRBV25-1 and J is TRBJ1-2; maybe TRBD1 (5 bases). Looked up from germline, CDR1 is MGHDK and CDR2 is SYGVNS. V lost 6 bases and J lost 3, with 20 bases in between. The CDR3 extends over 16 amino acids.